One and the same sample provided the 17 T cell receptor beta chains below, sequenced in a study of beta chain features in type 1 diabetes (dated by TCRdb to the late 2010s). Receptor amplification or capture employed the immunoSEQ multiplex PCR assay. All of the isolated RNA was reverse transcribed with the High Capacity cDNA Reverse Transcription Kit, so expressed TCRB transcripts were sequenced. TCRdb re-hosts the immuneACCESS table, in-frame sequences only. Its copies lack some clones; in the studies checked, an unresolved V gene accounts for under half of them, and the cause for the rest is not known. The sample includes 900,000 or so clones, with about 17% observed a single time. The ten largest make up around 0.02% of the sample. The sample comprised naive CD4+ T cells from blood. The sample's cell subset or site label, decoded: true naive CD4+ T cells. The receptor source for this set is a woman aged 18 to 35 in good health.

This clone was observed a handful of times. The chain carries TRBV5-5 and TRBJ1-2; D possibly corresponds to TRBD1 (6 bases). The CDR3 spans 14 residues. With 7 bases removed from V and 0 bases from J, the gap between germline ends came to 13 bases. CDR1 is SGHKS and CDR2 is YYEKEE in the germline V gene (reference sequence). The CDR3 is CASSRDTANYGYTF. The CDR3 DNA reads TGTGCCAGCTCCCGGGACACAGCTAACTATGGCTACACCTTC.

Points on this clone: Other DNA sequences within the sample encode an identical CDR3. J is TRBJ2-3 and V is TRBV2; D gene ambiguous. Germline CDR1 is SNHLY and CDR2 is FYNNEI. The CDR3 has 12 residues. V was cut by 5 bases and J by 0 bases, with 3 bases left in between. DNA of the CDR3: TGTGCCAGCAGTCCCAGCACAGATACGCAGTATTTT. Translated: CASSPSTDTQYF.

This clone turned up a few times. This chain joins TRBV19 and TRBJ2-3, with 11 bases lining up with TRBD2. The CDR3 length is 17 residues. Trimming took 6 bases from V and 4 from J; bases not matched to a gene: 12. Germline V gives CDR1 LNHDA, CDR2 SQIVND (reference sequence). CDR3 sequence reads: CASRDSGRASGPDTQYF. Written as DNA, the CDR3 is TGTGCCAGTAGAGATAGCGGGAGGGCCTCTGGTCCAGATACGCAGTATTTT.

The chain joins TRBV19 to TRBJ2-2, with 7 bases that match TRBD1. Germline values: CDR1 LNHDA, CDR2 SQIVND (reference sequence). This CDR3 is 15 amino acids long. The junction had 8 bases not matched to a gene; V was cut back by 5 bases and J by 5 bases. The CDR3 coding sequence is TGTGCCAGTAGTGACCCAGGGGGAAGGACCGGGGAGCTGTTTTTT. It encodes CASSDPGGRTGELFF.

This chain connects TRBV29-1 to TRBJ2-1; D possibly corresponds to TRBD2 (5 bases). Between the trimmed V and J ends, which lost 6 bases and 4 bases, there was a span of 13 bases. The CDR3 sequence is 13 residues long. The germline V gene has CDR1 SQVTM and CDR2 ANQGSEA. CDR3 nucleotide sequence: TGCAGCGTAGGGAGACAACTATACAATGAGCAGTTCTTC. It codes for CSVGRQLYNEQFF.

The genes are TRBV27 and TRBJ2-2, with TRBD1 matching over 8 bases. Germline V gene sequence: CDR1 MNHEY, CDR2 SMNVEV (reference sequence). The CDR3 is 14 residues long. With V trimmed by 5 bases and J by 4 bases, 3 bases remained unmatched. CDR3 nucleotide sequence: TGTGCCAGCAGTCAGGGGGCGACCACCGGGGAGCTGTTTTTT. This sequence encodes CASSQGATTGELFF.

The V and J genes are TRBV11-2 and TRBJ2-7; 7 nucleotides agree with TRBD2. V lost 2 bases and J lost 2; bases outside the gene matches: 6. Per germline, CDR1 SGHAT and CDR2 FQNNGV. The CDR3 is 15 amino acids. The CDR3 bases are TGTGCCAGCAGCTTAACCAGCGGGGCTACCTACGAGCAGTACTTC. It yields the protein CASSLTSGATYEQYF.

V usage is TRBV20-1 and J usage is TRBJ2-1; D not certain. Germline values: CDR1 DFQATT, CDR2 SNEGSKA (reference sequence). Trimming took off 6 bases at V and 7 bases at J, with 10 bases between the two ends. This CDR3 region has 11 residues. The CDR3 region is CSAPLRNEQFF. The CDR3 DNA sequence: TGCAGTGCGCCTCTGAGGAATGAGCAGTTCTTC.

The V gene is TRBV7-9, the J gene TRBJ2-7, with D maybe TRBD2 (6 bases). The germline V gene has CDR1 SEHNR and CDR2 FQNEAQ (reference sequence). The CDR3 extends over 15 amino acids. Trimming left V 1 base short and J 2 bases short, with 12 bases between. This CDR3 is CASSLVSGTTYEQYF. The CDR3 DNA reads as TGTGCCAGCAGCTTAGTTAGCGGAACGACCTACGAGCAGTACTTC.

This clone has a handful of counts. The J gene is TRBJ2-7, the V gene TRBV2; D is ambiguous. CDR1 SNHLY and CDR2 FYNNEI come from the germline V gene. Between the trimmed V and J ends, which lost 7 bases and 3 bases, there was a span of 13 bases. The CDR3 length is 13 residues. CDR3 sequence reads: CASIGYVGYEQYF. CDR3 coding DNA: TGTGCCAGCATCGGTTATGTAGGCTACGAGCAGTACTTC.

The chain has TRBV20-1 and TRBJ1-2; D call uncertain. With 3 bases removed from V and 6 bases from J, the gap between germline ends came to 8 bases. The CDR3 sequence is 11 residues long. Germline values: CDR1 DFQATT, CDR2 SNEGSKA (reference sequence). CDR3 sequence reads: CSASEEDGYTF. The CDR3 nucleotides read TGCAGTGCTAGCGAAGAGGATGGCTACACCTTC.

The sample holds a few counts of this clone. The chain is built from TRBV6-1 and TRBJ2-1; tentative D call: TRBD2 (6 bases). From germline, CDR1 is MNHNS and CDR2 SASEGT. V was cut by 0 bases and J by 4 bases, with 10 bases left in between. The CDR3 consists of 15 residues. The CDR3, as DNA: TGTGCCAGCAGTGAAGCTAGCGGAGGATACAATGAGCAGTTCTTC. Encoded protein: CASSEASGGYNEQFF.

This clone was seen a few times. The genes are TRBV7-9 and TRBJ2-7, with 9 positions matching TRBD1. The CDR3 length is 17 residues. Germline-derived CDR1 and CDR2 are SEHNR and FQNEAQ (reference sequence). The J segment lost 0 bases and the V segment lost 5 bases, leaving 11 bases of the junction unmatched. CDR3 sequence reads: CASSPSEGTGNSYEQYF. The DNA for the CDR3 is TGTGCCAGCAGCCCATCAGAGGGGACAGGGAACTCCTACGAGCAGTACTTC.

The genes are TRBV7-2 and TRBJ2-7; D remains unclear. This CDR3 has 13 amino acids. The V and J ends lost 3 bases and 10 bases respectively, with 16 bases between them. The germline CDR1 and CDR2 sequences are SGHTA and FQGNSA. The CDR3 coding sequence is TGTGCCAGCAGCTTTCTAAGAGACTCGCTACAGTACTTC. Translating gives CASSFLRDSLQYF. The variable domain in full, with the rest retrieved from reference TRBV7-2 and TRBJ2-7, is GAGVSQSPSNKVTEKGKDVELRCDPISGHTALYWYRQSLGQGLEFLIYFQGNSAPDKSGLPSDRFSAERTGGSVSTLTIQRTQQEDSAVYLCASSFLRDSLQYFGPGTRLTVT.

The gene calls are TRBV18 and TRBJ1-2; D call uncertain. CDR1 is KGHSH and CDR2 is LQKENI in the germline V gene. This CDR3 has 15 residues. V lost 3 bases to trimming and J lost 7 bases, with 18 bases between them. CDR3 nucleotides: TGTGCCAGCTCACCGAGGGATGGGCTTGGTTCTGGCTACACCTTC. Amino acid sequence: CASSPRDGLGSGYTF.

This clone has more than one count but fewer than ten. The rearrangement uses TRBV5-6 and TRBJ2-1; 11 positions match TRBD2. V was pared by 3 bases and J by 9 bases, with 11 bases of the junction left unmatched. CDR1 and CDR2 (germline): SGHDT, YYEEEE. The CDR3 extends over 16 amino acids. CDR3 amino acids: CASSSTSGSLHSEQFF. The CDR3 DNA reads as TGTGCCAGCAGCTCCACTAGCGGGAGTCTTCATTCTGAGCAGTTCTTC. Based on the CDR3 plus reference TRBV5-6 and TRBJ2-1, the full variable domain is DAGVTQSPTHLIKTRGQQVTLRCSPKSGHDTVSWYQQALGQGPQFIFQYYEEEERQRGNFPDRFSGHQFPNYSSELNVNALLLGDSALYLCASSSTSGSLHSEQFFGPGTRLTVL.

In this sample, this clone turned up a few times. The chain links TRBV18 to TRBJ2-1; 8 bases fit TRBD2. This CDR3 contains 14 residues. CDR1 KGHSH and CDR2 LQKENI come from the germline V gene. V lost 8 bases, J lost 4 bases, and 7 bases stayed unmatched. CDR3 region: CASTLAGFYNEQFF. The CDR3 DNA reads TGTGCCAGCACGCTAGCGGGTTTTTACAATGAGCAGTTCTTC.